Listed here are 3 T cell receptor beta chains from one sample, sequenced in a study of cytomegalovirus exposure and HLA in healthy donors. PCR employed 60 Vbeta and 13 Jbeta primers. The protocol was immunoSEQ multiplex PCR, while the TCRdb copy is restricted to in-frame clones and leaves out a portion. The data show roughly 100,000 clones, approximately 66% seen once. The sequenced sample consisted of PBMCs. Every receptor here comes from a woman aged 45 to 65 in good health and CMV-seronegative.

The chain couples TRBV6-5 to TRBJ2-7, with no clear D. Between the trimmed V and J ends, which lost 4 bases and 6 bases, there was a span of 7 bases. CDR3 length: 11 residues. The germline V gene encodes CDR1 MNHEY and CDR2 SVGAGI. The DNA of the CDR3 is TGTGCCAGCAGTTCGACTGGCGAGCAGTACTTC. This translates into CASSSTGEQYF.

This chain uses TRBV5-4 with TRBJ2-5; 14 bases are shared with TRBD2. Germline CDR1 and CDR2: SGHNT and YYREEE (reference sequence). The CDR3 length is 16 residues. V gave up 2 bases and J gave up 3 bases; unmatched junction bases: 3. CDR3 region: CASSFSGLAGEETQYF. Written as DNA, the CDR3 is TGTGCCAGCAGCTTTTCGGGACTAGCGGGAGAAGAGACCCAGTACTTC.

This clone was seen more than once but under ten times. V usage is TRBV11-2 and J usage is TRBJ1-1; D might be TRBD1 (5 bases). CDR3 length: 13 residues. V lost 3 bases and J 1 base, leaving 6 bases between the germline ends. Germline lookup yields CDR1 SGHAT and CDR2 FQNNGV. Written as DNA, the CDR3 is TGTGCCAGCAGCTTTGGACAGAACACTGAAGCTTTCTTT. It is translated as CASSFGQNTEAFF.